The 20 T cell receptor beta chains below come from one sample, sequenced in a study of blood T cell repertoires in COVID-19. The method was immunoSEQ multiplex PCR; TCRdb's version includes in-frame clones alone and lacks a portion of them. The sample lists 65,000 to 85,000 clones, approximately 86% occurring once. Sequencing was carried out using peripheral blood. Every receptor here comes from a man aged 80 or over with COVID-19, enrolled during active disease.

The CDR3 nucleotides are TGTGCCAGCAGTTTATTCACAGAGAACACTGAAGCTTTCTTT. This encodes CASSLFTENTEAFF. This chain uses TRBV28 with TRBJ1-1, with no clear D. The CDR3 is 14 residues long. Germline CDR1 and CDR2: MDHEN and SYDVKM. Trimming cost V 1 base and J 1 base, with 7 bases left between them.

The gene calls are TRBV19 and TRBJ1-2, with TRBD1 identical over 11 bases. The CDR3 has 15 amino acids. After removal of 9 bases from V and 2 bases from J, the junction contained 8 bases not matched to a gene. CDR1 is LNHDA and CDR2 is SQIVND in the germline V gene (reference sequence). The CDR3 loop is CARDLGQGANYGYTF. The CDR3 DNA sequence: TGTGCCAGAGACCTAGGACAGGGGGCCAACTATGGCTACACCTTC.

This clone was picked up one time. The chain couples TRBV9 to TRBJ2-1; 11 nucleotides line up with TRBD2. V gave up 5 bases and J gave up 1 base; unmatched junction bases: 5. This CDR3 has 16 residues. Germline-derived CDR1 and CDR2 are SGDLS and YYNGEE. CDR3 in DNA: TGTGCCAGCAGTTATACTAGCGGGGGTTCCTACAATGAGCAGTTCTTC. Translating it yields CASSYTSGGSYNEQFF.

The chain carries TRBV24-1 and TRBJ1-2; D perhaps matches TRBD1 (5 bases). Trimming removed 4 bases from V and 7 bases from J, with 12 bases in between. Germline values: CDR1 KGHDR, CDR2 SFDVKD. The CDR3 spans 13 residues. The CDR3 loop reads CATSEDTKSGYTF. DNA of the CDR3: TGTGCCACCAGTGAGGACACCAAATCTGGCTACACCTTC.

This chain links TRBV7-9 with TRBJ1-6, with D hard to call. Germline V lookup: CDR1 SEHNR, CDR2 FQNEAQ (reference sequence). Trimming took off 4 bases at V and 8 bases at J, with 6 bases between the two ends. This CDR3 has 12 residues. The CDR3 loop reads CASSSNDSPLHF. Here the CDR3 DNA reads TGTGCCAGCAGCTCAAATGATTCACCCCTCCACTTT.

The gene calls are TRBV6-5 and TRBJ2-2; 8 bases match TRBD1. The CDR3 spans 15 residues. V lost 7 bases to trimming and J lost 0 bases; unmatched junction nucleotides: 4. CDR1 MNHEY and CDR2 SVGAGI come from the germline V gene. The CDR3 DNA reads TGTGCCAGCACCCCGGGACAGGCGAACACCGGGGAGCTGTTTTTT. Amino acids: CASTPGQANTGELFF.

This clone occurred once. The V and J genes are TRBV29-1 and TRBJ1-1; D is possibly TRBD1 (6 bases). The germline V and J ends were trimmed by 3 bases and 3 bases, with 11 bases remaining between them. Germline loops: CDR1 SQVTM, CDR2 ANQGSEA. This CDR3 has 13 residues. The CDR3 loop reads CSVESRGYTEAFF. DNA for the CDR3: TGCAGCGTTGAGAGCAGGGGTTACACTGAAGCTTTCTTT.

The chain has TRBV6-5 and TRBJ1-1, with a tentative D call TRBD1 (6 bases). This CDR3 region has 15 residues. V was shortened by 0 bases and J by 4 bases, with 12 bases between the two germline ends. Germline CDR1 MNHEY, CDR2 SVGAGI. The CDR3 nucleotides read TGTGCCAGCAGTTACTCGAAGCTGGGGGCCACTGAAGCTTTCTTT. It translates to CASSYSKLGATEAFF.

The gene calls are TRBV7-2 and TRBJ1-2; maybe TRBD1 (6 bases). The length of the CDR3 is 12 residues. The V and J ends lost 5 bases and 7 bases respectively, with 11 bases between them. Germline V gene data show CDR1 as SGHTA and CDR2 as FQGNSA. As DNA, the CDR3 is TGTGCCAGCAGCCTTCAGGGGTTTGGCTACACCTTC. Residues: CASSLQGFGYTF.

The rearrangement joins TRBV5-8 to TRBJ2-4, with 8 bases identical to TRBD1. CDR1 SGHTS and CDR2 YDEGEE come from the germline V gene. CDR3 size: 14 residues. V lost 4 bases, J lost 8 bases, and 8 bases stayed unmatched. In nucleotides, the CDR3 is TGTGCCAGCAGCCTGGACAGGGCGCGCGACATTCAGTACTTC. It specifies CASSLDRARDIQYF.

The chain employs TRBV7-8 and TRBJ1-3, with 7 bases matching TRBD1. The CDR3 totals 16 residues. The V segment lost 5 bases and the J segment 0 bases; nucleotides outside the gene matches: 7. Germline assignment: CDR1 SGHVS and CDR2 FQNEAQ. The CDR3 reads CASSPQGPDSGNTIYF. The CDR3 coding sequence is TGTGCCAGCAGCCCACAGGGGCCGGACTCTGGAAACACCATATATTTT.

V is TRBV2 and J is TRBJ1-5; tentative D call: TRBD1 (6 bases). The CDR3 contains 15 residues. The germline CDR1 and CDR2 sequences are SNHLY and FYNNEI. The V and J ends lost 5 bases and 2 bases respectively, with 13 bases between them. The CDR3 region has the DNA TGTGCCAGCAGTAAACAGGGAACTGGCAATCAGCCCCAGCATTTT. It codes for CASSKQGTGNQPQHF.

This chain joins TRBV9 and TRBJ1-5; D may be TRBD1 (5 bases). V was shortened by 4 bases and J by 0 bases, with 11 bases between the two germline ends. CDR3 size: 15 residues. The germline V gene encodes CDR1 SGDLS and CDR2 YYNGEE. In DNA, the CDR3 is TGTGCCAGCAGCTCGACAGTCAATAGCAATCAGCCCCAGCATTTT. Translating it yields CASSSTVNSNQPQHF.

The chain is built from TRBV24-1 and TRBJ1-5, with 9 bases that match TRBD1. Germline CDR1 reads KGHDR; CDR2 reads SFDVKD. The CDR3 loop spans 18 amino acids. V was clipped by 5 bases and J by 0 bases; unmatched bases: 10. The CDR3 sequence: CATSAPDRGRYSNQPQHF. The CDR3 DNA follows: TGTGCCACCAGTGCCCCGGACAGGGGCCGATATAGCAATCAGCCCCAGCATTTT.

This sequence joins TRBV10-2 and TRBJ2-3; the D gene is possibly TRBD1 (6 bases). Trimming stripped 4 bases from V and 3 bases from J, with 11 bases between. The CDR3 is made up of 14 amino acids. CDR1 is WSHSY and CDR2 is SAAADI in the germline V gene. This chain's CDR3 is CASSGPDRTDTQYF. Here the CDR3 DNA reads TGCGCCAGCAGTGGTCCGGACAGAACAGATACGCAGTATTTT.

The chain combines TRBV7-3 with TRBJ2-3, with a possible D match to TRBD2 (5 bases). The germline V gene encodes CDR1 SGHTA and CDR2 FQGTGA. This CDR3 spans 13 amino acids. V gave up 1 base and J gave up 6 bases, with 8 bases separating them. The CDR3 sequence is CASSLKRGDTQYF. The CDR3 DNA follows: TGTGCCAGCAGCTTAAAACGGGGTGATACGCAGTATTTT.

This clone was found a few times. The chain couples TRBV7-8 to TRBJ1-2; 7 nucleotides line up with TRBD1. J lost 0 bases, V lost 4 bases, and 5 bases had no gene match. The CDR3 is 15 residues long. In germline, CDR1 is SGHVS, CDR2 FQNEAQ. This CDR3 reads CASSSTDRANYGYTF. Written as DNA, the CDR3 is TGTGCCAGCAGCTCTACTGACAGGGCTAACTATGGCTACACCTTC. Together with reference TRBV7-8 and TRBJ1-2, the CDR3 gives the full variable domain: GAGVSQSPRYKVAKRGQDVALRCDPISGHVSLFWYQQALGQGPEFLTYFQNEAQLDKSGLPSDRFFAERPEGSVSTLKIQRTQQEDSAVYLCASSSTDRANYGYTFGSGTRLTVV.

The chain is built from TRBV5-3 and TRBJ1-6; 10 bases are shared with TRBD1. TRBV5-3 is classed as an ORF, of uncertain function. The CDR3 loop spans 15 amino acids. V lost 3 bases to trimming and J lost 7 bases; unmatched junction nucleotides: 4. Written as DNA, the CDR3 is TGTGCCAGAAGCTCCGGGACAGGGGCCAATTCACCCCTCCACTTT. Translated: CARSSGTGANSPLHF.

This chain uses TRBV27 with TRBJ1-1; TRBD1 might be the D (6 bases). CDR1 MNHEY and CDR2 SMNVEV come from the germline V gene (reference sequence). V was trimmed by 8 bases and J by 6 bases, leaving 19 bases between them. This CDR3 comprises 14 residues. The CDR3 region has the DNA TGTGCCAGCTTAGGCCTAGGGGGAATGGCTGAAGCTTTCTTT. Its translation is CASLGLGGMAEAFF.

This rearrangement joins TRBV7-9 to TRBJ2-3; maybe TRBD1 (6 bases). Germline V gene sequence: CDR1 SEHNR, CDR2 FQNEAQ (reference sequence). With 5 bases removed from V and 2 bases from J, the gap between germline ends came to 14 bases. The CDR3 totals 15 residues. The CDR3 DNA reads TGTGCCAGCAGCACATACAGGGATAACACAGATACGCAGTATTTT. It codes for CASSTYRDNTDTQYF.